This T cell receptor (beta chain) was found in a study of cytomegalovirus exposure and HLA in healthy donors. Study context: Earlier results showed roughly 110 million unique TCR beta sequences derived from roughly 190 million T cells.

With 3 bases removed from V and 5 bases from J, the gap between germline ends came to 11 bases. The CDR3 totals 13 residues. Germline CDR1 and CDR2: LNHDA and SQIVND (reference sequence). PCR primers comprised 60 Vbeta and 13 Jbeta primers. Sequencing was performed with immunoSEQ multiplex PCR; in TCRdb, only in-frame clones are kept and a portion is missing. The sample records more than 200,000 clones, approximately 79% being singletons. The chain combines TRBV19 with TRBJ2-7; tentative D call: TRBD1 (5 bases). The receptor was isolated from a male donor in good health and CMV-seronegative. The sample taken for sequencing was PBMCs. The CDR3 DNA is TGTGCCAGTAGTATCGCAGGGCTCAACGAGCAGTACTTC. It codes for CASSIAGLNEQYF. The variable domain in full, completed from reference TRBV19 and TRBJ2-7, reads DGGITQSPKYLFRKEGQNVTLSCEQNLNHDAMYWYRQDPGQGLRLIYYSQIVNDFQKGDIAEGYSVSREKKESFPLTVTSAQKNPTAFYLCASSIAGLNEQYFGPGTRLTVT.